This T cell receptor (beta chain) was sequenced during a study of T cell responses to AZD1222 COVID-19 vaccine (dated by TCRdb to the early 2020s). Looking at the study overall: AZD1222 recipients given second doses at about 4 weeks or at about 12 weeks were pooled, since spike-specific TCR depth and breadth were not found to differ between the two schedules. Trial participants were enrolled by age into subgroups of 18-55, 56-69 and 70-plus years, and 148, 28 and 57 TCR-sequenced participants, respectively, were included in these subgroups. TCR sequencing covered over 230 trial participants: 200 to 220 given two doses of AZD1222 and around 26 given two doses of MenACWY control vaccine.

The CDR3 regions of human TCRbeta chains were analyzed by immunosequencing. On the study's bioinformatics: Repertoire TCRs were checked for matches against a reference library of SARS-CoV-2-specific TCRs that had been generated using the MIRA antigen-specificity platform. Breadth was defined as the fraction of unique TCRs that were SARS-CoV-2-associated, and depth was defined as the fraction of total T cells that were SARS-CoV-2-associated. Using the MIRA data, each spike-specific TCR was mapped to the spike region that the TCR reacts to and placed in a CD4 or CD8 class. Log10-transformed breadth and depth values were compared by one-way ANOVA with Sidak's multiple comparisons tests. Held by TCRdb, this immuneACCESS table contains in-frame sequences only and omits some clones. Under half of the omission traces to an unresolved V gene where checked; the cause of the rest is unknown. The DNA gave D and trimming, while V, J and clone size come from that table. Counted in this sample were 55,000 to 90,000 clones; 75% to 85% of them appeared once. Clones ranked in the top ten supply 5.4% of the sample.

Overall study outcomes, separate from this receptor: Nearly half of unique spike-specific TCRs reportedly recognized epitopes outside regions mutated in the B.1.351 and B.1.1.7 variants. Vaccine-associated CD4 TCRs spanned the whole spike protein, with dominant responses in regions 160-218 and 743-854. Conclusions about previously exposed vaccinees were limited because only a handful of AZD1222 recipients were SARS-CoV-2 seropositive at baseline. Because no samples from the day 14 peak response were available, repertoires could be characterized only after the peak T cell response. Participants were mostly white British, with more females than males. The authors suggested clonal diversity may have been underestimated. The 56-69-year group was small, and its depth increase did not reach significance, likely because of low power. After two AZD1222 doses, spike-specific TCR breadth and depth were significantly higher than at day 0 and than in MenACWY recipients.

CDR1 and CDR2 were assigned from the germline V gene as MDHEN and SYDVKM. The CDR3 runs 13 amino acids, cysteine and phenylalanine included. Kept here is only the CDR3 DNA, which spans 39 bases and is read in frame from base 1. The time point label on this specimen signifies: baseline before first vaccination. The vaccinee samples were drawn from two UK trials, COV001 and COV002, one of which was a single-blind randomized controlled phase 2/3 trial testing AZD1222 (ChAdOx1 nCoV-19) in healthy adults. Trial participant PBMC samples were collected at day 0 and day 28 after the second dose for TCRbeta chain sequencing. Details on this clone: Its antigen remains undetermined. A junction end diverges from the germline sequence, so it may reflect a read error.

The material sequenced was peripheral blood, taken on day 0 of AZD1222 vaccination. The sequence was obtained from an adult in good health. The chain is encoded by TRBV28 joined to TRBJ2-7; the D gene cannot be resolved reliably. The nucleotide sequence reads TGTGCCAGCAGTTCCCCTGGCTCCTCCGAGCAGTACTTC. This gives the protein CASSSPGSSEQYF.